The clone carrying this T cell receptor (beta chain) has ten or more counts. The data are from a study of regulatory T cells in long-lasting Graves disease. To make TCR beta libraries, researchers used iRepertoire HTBI primers and Arm-PCR of CDR3 regions. TCRdb used MiXCR to reprocess the multiplex PCR reads, holding one entry per CDR3 protein. The profile covers about 330,000 distinct CDR3 sequences, with 15% to 20% appearing a single time and roughly a fifth taken by the ten largest. Time point: newly diagnosed GD, antithyroid drugs for less than 3 months. From RNA extracted from PBMCs, the TCR library was made. The data also belong to a second study, concerning T cells in Graves' hyperthyroidism and ophthalmopathy.

The sequence was obtained from a woman between 18 and 29 years old with Graves disease. This specimen consisted of peripheral blood mononuclear cells (PBMCs), obtained at new diagnosis, from a patient treated with antithyroid drugs.

Written as DNA, the CDR3 is TGCAGCGTTTCTGAGGTAGCTCGGGAGACCCAGTACTTC. Amino acid sequence: CSVSEVARETQYF. The chain uses TRBV29-1 and TRBJ2-5; D uncertain. The germline gives CDR1 SQVTM, CDR2 ANQGSEA. This CDR3 contains 13 residues. V was shortened by 5 bases and J by 5 bases, with 15 bases between the two germline ends.